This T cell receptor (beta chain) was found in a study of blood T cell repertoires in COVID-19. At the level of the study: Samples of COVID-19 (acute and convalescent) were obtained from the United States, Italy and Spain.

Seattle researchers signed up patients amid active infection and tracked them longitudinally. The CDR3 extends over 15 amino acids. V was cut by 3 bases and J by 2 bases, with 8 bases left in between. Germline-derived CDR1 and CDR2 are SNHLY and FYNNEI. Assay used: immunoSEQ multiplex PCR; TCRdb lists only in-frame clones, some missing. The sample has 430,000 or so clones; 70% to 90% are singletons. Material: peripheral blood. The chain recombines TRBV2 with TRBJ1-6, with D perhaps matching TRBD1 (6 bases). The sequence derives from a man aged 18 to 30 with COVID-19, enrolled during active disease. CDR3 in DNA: TGTGCCAGCAGTGACAGGGGAACCTATAATTCACCCCTCCACTTT. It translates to CASSDRGTYNSPLHF.